This T cell receptor beta chain emerged from a study of blood T cell repertoires in COVID-19. Measured with immunoSEQ multiplex PCR; TCRdb has only the in-frame clones, and not every one. Here the sample spans 200,000 to 250,000 clones, 80% to 90% being singletons. Germline CDR1 and CDR2: LNHDA and SQIVND (reference sequence). V gave up 6 bases and J gave up 0 bases, with 12 bases separating them. The CDR3 extends over 15 amino acids. Sequences were obtained from PBMCs or T cells enriched from blood (not recorded which). The chain uses TRBV19 and TRBJ2-4; D is perhaps TRBD2 (6 bases). This receptor was taken from a man aged 40-50 years who had recovered from COVID-19. The CDR3 loop is CASRGGELAKNIQYF. In DNA, the CDR3 is TGTGCCAGTAGGGGGGGAGAGCTAGCCAAAAACATTCAGTACTTC. The entire variable domain, with the rest obtained from reference TRBV19 and TRBJ2-4, is as follows: DGGITQSPKYLFRKEGQNVTLSCEQNLNHDAMYWYRQDPGQGLRLIYYSQIVNDFQKGDIAEGYSVSREKKESFPLTVTSAQKNPTAFYLCASRGGELAKNIQYFGAGTRLSVL.